Following are 21 T cell receptor beta chains from one sample sequenced in a study of cytomegalovirus exposure and HLA in healthy donors. Primers included in the PCR were 60 Vbeta and 13 Jbeta primers. Produced via immunoSEQ multiplex PCR; TCRdb's table is partial and in-frame only. The sample lists around 200,000 clones, 82% occurring once. Sequencing was performed on PBMCs. The receptors stem from a woman between 18 and 29 years old in good health and CMV-seronegative.

The chain joins TRBV19 to TRBJ2-3, with 8 bases matching TRBD1. From germline, CDR1 is LNHDA and CDR2 SQIVND (reference sequence). Unmatched junction bases numbered 20, after V lost 10 bases and J lost 2 bases. The CDR3 totals 18 residues. The CDR3, as DNA: TGTGCCACCATGGAGGGACAGGTGTTAAGCCGTGACACAGATACGCAGTATTTT. Amino acids: CATMEGQVLSRDTDTQYF.

The rearrangement joins TRBV11-3 to TRBJ2-5, with D tentatively TRBD1 (6 bases). Trimming shortened V by 2 bases and J by 5 bases, and 12 bases separated the two germline ends. CDR1 and CDR2 from the germline V gene are SGHNT and YENEEA. The CDR3 has 14 amino acids. The CDR3 region is CASSLTGRLETQYF. CDR3 DNA sequence: TGTGCCAGCAGCTTAACAGGGCGCTTGGAGACCCAGTACTTC.

This chain links TRBV10-2 with TRBJ1-5; 10 positions agree with TRBD1. After removal of 0 bases from V and 6 bases from J, the junction contained 2 bases not matched to a gene. This CDR3 has 15 amino acids. Germline V gene lookup returns CDR1 WSHSY and CDR2 SAAADI. This chain's CDR3 is CASSESRTGGQPQHF. In DNA form, the CDR3 reads TGCGCCAGCAGTGAGTCAAGGACAGGGGGTCAGCCCCAGCATTTT.

V usage is TRBV25-1 and J usage is TRBJ2-3; D ambiguous. In germline, CDR1 is MGHDK, CDR2 SYGVNS. The CDR3 runs to 12 residues. The V end lost 6 bases, the J end lost 2 bases, and 6 bases lay between the germline ends. In DNA, the CDR3 is TGTGCCAGCAGCTACTCCACAGATACGCAGTATTTT. This codes for CASSYSTDTQYF.

The CDR3 coding sequence is TGTGCCAGCACCGAGATGGGACTAGCGGGAGACGAGCAGTACTTC. Encoded protein: CASTEMGLAGDEQYF. This rearrangement joins TRBV5-8 to TRBJ2-7; the match to TRBD2 covers 14 bases. The junction had 7 bases not matched to a gene; V was cut back by 6 bases and J by 5 bases. The V gene's germline CDR1 is SGHTS and CDR2 YDEGEE. This CDR3 contains 15 residues.

V and J are TRBV19 and TRBJ2-5; D perhaps matches TRBD1 (5 bases). Germline CDR1 is LNHDA and CDR2 is SQIVND (reference sequence). The CDR3 consists of 16 residues. V lost 4 bases, J lost 2 bases, and 17 bases lay in between. CDR3 nucleotides: TGTGCCAGTAGTAGGGTGAAGGGGCGAATACAAGAGACCCAGTACTTC. It specifies CASSRVKGRIQETQYF.

The chain carries TRBV7-9 and TRBJ2-7; D ambiguous. CDR3 length equals 12 residues. Germline V lookup: CDR1 SEHNR, CDR2 FQNEAQ (reference sequence). V was cut by 7 bases and J by 7 bases, with 14 bases left in between. The CDR3 is CASNAAGDEQYF. CDR3 DNA sequence: TGTGCCAGCAACGCCGCCGGAGATGAGCAGTACTTC.

The chain combines TRBV21-1 with TRBJ2-7; TRBD1 is the table's D call and was not checked against the DNA. TRBV21-1 is annotated as a pseudogene. The CDR3 consists of 12 residues. CDR3 in amino acids: CASSQGSNEQYF. The CDR3 coding sequence is TGTGCCAGCAGTCAGGGGTCCAACGAGCAGTACTTC.

The chain has TRBV18 and TRBJ1-1; D unclear. This CDR3 comprises 15 residues. V was trimmed by 3 bases and J by 3 bases, leaving 14 bases between them. The V gene's germline CDR1 is KGHSH and CDR2 LQKENI. In nucleotides, the CDR3 is TGTGCCAGCTCACCGGGCGACCAGAGGGACACTGAAGCTTTCTTT. This codes for CASSPGDQRDTEAFF.

Notes on this clone: The junction does not match germline at one end; this may be a read error. The rearrangement joins TRBV6-1 to TRBJ1-1; TRBD1 agrees at 10 bases. From germline, CDR1 is MNHNS and CDR2 SASEGT. The CDR3 is 15 residues long. The CDR3 region has the DNA TGTGTCAGCAGTGTGGGACAGGGGTCGAACACTGAAGCTTTCTTT. Protein sequence: CVSSVGQGSNTEAFF.

J is TRBJ2-5 and V is TRBV7-2; the match to TRBD1 covers 7 bases. The V gene's germline CDR1 is SGHTA and CDR2 FQGNSA. This CDR3 is built from 16 residues. With V trimmed by 5 bases and J by 0 bases, 9 bases remained unmatched. The CDR3 reads CASSDLTGTDQETQYF. CDR3 nucleotide sequence: TGTGCCAGCAGCGATCTCACCGGGACAGACCAAGAGACCCAGTACTTC.

This clone was found a few times. The rearrangement joins TRBV7-9 to TRBJ2-5, with D maybe TRBD2 (6 bases). The V end lost 5 bases, the J end lost 2 bases, and 12 bases lay between the germline ends. CDR1 SEHNR and CDR2 FQNEAQ come from the germline V gene (reference sequence). CDR3 size: 14 residues. DNA for the CDR3: TGTGCCAGCAGCCGGGAGAGGGGACAAGAGACCCAGTACTTC. Translating gives CASSRERGQETQYF.

The J gene is TRBJ2-1, the V gene TRBV13; D is perhaps TRBD1 (6 bases). V lost 7 bases, J lost 4 bases, and 14 bases lay in between. The CDR3 totals 14 residues. Per the germline V gene, CDR1 is PRHDT and CDR2 is FYEKMQ (reference sequence). The CDR3, as DNA: TGTGCCAGCACCTCTCCCGACAGGTACAATGAGCAGTTCTTC. This encodes CASTSPDRYNEQFF.

The V and J genes are TRBV7-2 and TRBJ2-7; 15 nucleotides align to TRBD2. V lost 8 bases, J lost 0 bases, and 14 bases stayed unmatched. The V gene's germline CDR1 is SGHTA and CDR2 FQGNSA. There are 19 residues in the CDR3. This CDR3 is CASDPKGLAGGGASYEQYF. The DNA of the CDR3 is TGTGCCAGCGACCCCAAGGGACTAGCGGGAGGAGGGGCCTCCTACGAGCAGTACTTC.

This rearrangement joins TRBV4-2 to TRBJ2-3; weak D call: TRBD2 (6 bases). The germline V and J ends were trimmed by 5 bases and 0 bases, with 6 bases remaining between them. The CDR3 runs to 13 residues. Germline CDR1 is LGHNA and CDR2 is YNFKEQ. CDR3 sequence: CASSGTSTDTQYF. DNA of the CDR3: TGTGCCAGCAGCGGGACTAGCACAGATACGCAGTATTTT.

The chain recombines TRBV6-5 with TRBJ1-1; 8 bases match TRBD1. Germline CDR1 is MNHEY and CDR2 is SVGAGI. This CDR3 region has 15 residues. Trimming at V came to 6 bases and at J to 0 bases, leaving 6 bases not matched to a gene. Here the CDR3 DNA reads TGTGCCAGCAGACCCGGACAGGGTGTGAACACTGAAGCTTTCTTT. This gives the protein CASRPGQGVNTEAFF.

The chain links TRBV2 to TRBJ2-1, with TRBD2 matching 7 bases. The CDR3 has 16 amino acids. The V and J ends lost 6 bases and 0 bases, in that order; junction bases with no gene match: 8. Germline-derived CDR1 and CDR2 are SNHLY and FYNNEI. The CDR3 region is CASRRSGKSSYNEQFF. CDR3 nucleotides: TGTGCCAGCAGACGCAGCGGGAAGAGCTCCTACAATGAGCAGTTCTTC.

The chain uses TRBV6-5 and TRBJ1-2; D not certain. Trimming removed 6 bases at V and 8 bases at J, with 16 bases between. The CDR3 contains 13 residues. CDR1 is MNHEY, CDR2 SVGAGI, per germline. The CDR3 reads CASSPPGARGYTF. DNA of the CDR3: TGTGCCAGCAGCCCCCCCGGAGCGCGCGGCTACACCTTC.

This clone was seen a single time. This sequence joins TRBV12-5 and TRBJ1-1, with 8 bases aligning to TRBD1. There are 14 residues in the CDR3. V shed 6 bases, J shed 6 bases, and the junction held 9 bases outside the gene matches. Per the germline V gene, CDR1 is LGHNT and CDR2 is FRNRAP. The CDR3 is CASGPRTGTAEAFF. As DNA, the CDR3 is TGTGCTAGTGGCCCCCGGACAGGGACCGCTGAAGCTTTCTTT.

The rearrangement joins TRBV7-8 to TRBJ2-7, with D perhaps TRBD2 (6 bases). CDR1 is SGHVS, CDR2 FQNEAQ, per germline. The CDR3 sequence is 16 residues long. Trimming cost V 5 bases and J 0 bases, with 17 bases left between them. The CDR3 sequence: CASSDHSGTLSYEQYF. CDR3 bases: TGTGCCAGCAGCGACCACTCCGGGACTCTCTCCTACGAGCAGTACTTC.

The chain combines TRBV28 with TRBJ2-1; 10 bases agree with TRBD2. Germline V CDR1 and CDR2: MDHEN, SYDVKM. The CDR3 loop spans 16 amino acids. The junction had 12 bases not matched to a gene; V was cut back by 8 bases and J by 5 bases. The chain's CDR3 is CASCLPGLAFHNEQFF. CDR3 DNA sequence: TGTGCCAGCTGCCTGCCGGGACTAGCGTTTCACAATGAGCAGTTCTTC.